The 6 T cell receptor beta chains presented below share a single source sample, sequenced in a study of a mutant IDH1 vaccine in newly diagnosed glioma. The antigens for these receptors are not known. Indicated time point: week 47, end of study. A single vaccine dose contained 300 ug of mutant IDH1 20-mer peptide, and topical imiquimod was used with it. TCRdb's table, derived via immunoSEQ multiplex PCR, lists solely in-frame clones and lacks some. The sample comprises roughly 46,000 clones, approximately 84% of which are singletons, and about 4% rests with the top ten. This specimen consisted of PBMCs, obtained from a glioma patient whose treatment included an IDH1 peptide vaccine. Source of these receptors: a woman in her twenties or thirties with glioma. Some clones in this sample may be carry-over from other donors' samples.

The table lists this clone with a few counts. The chain couples TRBV9 to TRBJ1-1, with 12 bases fitting TRBD1. Germline V gives CDR1 SGDLS, CDR2 YYNGEE. Trimming cost V 0 bases and J 2 bases; bases outside gene matches: 5. The CDR3 is 17 residues long. CDR3 bases: TGTGCCAGCAGCGTAGTCGGGACAGGGGGCTATAACACTGAAGCTTTCTTT. Translating it yields CASSVVGTGGYNTEAFF.

The J gene is TRBJ1-2, the V gene TRBV19, with TRBD1 identical over 8 bases. Germline values: CDR1 LNHDA, CDR2 SQIVND (reference sequence). The CDR3 is 15 residues long. After removal of 6 bases from V and 2 bases from J, the junction contained 8 bases not matched to a gene. CDR3 coding DNA: TGTGCCAGTAGGACTCAGGACAGGGCCAACTATGGCTACACCTTC. This encodes CASRTQDRANYGYTF.

The rearrangement links TRBV9 to TRBJ2-2; D is unclear. Trimming left V 4 bases short and J 8 bases short, with 12 bases between. Germline V gene lookup returns CDR1 SGDLS and CDR2 YYNGEE. This CDR3 comprises 13 residues. This CDR3 reads CASSPTVEGELFF. The CDR3 region has the DNA TGTGCCAGCAGCCCGACTGTAGAAGGGGAGCTGTTTTTT.

The genes are TRBV5-6 and TRBJ2-3; D may correspond to TRBD1 or TRBD2 (5 bases each). CDR1 is SGHDT, CDR2 YYEEEE, per germline. This CDR3 has 12 amino acids. Trimming shortened V by 0 bases and J by 6 bases, and 5 bases separated the two germline ends. CDR3 sequence (DNA): TGTGCCAGCAGCTTGGGGGGGGATACGCAGTATTTT. Its protein product is CASSLGGDTQYF.

The chain employs TRBV2 and TRBJ2-4; D is unclear. The V end lost 4 bases, the J end lost 5 bases, and 3 bases lay between the germline ends. Germline loops: CDR1 SNHLY, CDR2 FYNNEI. The CDR3 consists of 11 residues. The CDR3 reads CASSAENIQYF. In DNA form, the CDR3 reads TGTGCCAGCAGTGCTGAAAACATTCAGTACTTC.

This clone was seen more than once but under ten times. The V gene is TRBV5-1, the J gene TRBJ1-1; D gene ambiguous. Germline values: CDR1 SGHRS, CDR2 YFSETQ. The CDR3 length is 14 residues. Trimming stripped 0 bases from V and 4 bases from J, with 10 bases between. The CDR3 DNA reads TGCGCCAGCAGCTTGGTCGGCAGTCTCACTGAAGCTTTCTTT. Its protein product is CASSLVGSLTEAFF.